This T cell receptor beta chain was captured in a study of blood T cells in healthy people across ages. Study-level information: The template switching approach captured approximately one barcoded beta molecule for every two T cells. Findings and caveats of the study: What prevented conclusive comparison of naive and antigen-experienced cells was that PBMCs were unsorted.

The CDR3 consists of 12 residues. V shed 3 bases and J shed 5 bases, with 8 bases lying between them. From germline, CDR1 is SGHRS and CDR2 YFSETQ. As concerns this clonotype: Its antigen remains unidentified.

The second PCR ran about 6 to 12 cycles with a sample-barcoded 5' primer and J-beta primers. A template-switch adaptor that had 12 random nucleotides put a tag on each cDNA molecule. One entry per CDR3 protein, called by TCRdb with MiXCR from the 5' RACE reads. This sample carries roughly 1.7 million distinct CDR3 sequences, 34% of them seen once, and the ten largest clones take around 11%. Approximately 9.4 milliliters was the volume of peripheral blood drawn from each donor. This chain uses TRBV5-1 with TRBJ1-1; D unclear. The sequenced material came from blood. The TCR comes from a woman between 25 and 40 years old in good health. CDR3 amino acids: CASSWDWTEAFF. CDR3 bases: TGCGCCAGCAGCTGGGATTGGACTGAAGCTTTCTTT. The full variable domain, with the rest looked up from reference TRBV5-1 and TRBJ1-1, is KAGVTQTPRYLIKTRGQQVTLSCSPISGHRSVSWYQQTPGQGLQFLFEYFSETQRNKGNFPGRFSGRQFSNSRSEMNVSTLELGDSALYLCASSWDWTEAFFGQGTRLTVV.